The clone carrying this TCR beta chain was picked up a small number of times. The data are from a study of Graves' ophthalmopathy and Graves' hyperthyroidism. Scientists amplified the TCR beta CDR3 regions from RNA transcripts. An opening RT-PCR round employed HTBI primers and preceded a second-round multiplex PCR. TCRdb called the multiplex PCR reads again in MiXCR, with one record for every CDR3 protein. The data show 660,000 or so distinct CDR3 sequences, roughly 39% seen once. The CDR3 spans 15 residues. CDR1 MNHNS and CDR2 SASEGT come from the germline V gene. With V trimmed by 7 bases and J by 2 bases, 11 bases remained unmatched.

The receptor was derived from an adult man with Graves' ophthalmopathy. Sequencing was carried out using peripheral blood. The V and J genes are TRBV6-1 and TRBJ2-7; 7 nucleotides match TRBD1. This CDR3 reads CASTTSGTVTYEQYF. For the CDR3, the DNA is TGTGCCAGCACAACTTCCGGGACAGTTACCTACGAGCAGTACTTC.